The subject of this entry is one T cell receptor beta chain. It lacks a known antigen. No much larger clone exists at a distance of one base, and base qualities are not known. Libraries were constructed by multiplex PCR. TCRdb shows the sequencer as Illumina HiSeq 4000. To build TCR beta libraries, CDR3 regions were amplified by Arm-PCR using iRepertoire HTBI primers. Before sequencing, the PCR products underwent gel purification. The authors processed their data as follows. A total of fewer than 65 TRBV and 14 TRBJ segments were identified across samples and were used for gene usage analysis of CDR3 amino acid clonotypes. Filtered high-quality paired reads were merged into contigs using COPE and FqMerger. BLAST was used to align contigs to IMGT TRBV, TRBD and TRBJ reference genes, and CDR3 was defined according to IMGT. Any clonotype with a frequency above 0.1% was classified as a highly expanded clone. Shannon entropy served as the measure of repertoire diversity, while the Gini coefficient captured V-J evenness. A clonotype was considered public if more than one individual shared it. TCRdb cleaned the public reads at Q25 with fastp, built clones with MiXCR and kept in-frame beta chains. For every CDR3 protein sequence, its rows merge into one entry that carries the most common genes and DNA. TCRdb assigned the V and J calls; the authors' analysis was not used. The sample profile shows a few hundred thousand distinct CDR3 sequences; 23% of them were found once. Approximately 26% of the sample comes from the top ten.

Sample time point, as interpreted from the label and publication: persistent/refractory GD, antithyroid drugs over 5 years with positive TRAb. For both TCR sequencing and RNA sequencing, RNA was extracted from PBMCs using TRIzol. The diagnosis of Graves' disease was made according to American Thyroid Association guidelines. Patients for the study were recruited at an endocrinology department in Xi'an, China. Each patient gave 7 to 9.5 milliliters of peripheral blood, collected in an EDTA anticoagulant tube. Ficoll Paque Plus density gradient separation was used to isolate PBMCs, and no further T cell sorting was performed. An Agilent 2100 Bioanalyzer and agarose gel were used to check RNA quality, and a NanoDrop 2000 was used to measure RNA concentration. This sample was included in a study of regulatory T cells in long-lasting Graves disease (dated by TCRdb to the early 2020s). In terms of the full investigation: Persistent Graves' disease was defined as antithyroid drug treatment for over 5 years with persistently positive TSH receptor autoantibodies. The study took place in China and was registered as a clinical trial. Persistent Graves' disease patients were compared with newly diagnosed Graves' disease patients by peripheral blood TCR sequencing and RNA sequencing. Persistent Graves' disease patients in the clinical cohort had taken antithyroid drugs for about 10.3 years on average. TCR sequencing covered some 13 persistent and around 20 newly diagnosed Graves' disease patients, some 35 samples in total.

General study outcomes and caveats: The study examined only peripheral blood because the primary lesion, thyroid tissue, could not be accessed. More public clonotypes were shared among persistent patients (under 3,000) than among newly diagnosed patients (roughly 1,000). Compared with newly diagnosed patients, persistent Graves' disease patients had lower TCR Shannon entropy and fewer highly expanded clones, which suggests clonal expansion. Sequencing and analysis were restricted to the TCR beta chain. The small sample size was acknowledged by the authors as a limitation that may reduce accuracy.

The clonotype was recovered from a female donor with Graves disease. Sequenced material: peripheral blood mononuclear cells (PBMCs), taken when the disease was refractory, from a patient treated with antithyroid drugs.

Here is the DNA: TGCGCCAGCAGCCAAGATGCTGGGTTAGTCCTGACTTTC. Translated, this is CASSQDAGLVLTF. Rearrangement joined TRBV4-3 to TRBJ2-6; no D gene can be assigned with confidence. Sequences LGHNA (CDR1) and YSLEER (CDR2) are obtained from the germline V gene. The V and J ends are trimmed by 0 bases and 13 bases, leaving 10 bases between them. Including the terminal cysteine and phenylalanine, the CDR3 comprises 13 residues. Only the CDR3 portion is preserved as DNA: 39 bases, with reading frame beginning at the first base.